Described below is a single TCR beta chain sequence and its context. The data are from a study of blood T cell repertoires in COVID-19. Background on the study: The United States, Italy and Spain provided the acute and convalescent COVID-19 samples. From T cells, B-cell-depleted T cells, or PBMCs came the material, which was cDNA or gDNA.

Study members were between 18 and 89 years old and lived in approximately 25 US regions. Authors' data handling: Counts of nucleated cells, estimated from reference gene primer amplification, were obtained. Generated by immunoSEQ multiplex PCR, the TCRdb table keeps only in-frame clones and is missing some. That table furnishes V, J and clone size, whereas the DNA furnished D and trimming. The table records 200,000 to 300,000 clones, 88% of them present only once. Sequencing input: PBMCs or T cells enriched from blood (not recorded which). The clonotype originates from a woman aged 40 to 50 with acute COVID-19.

CDR3 in amino acids: CASSPRTDPYEQYF. In DNA form, the CDR3 reads TGCGCCAGCAGCCCGAGGACTGACCCCTACGAGCAGTACTTC. The chain combines TRBV5-1 with TRBJ2-7; perhaps TRBD2 as D (5 bases). The CDR3 covers 14 residues. V was cut by 4 bases and J by 2 bases, with 13 bases left in between. Germline V gene lookup returns CDR1 SGHRS and CDR2 YFSETQ.